Given below is one TCR beta chain in context. Isolation of PBMCs gave at least 7 million cells per sample. The data stem from a study of blood T cells in healthy people across ages. The CDR3 is made up of 14 amino acids. V shed 7 bases and J shed 4 bases, with 14 bases lying between them. CDR1 is MNHEY and CDR2 is SVGEGT in the germline V gene. The authors ran a second PCR of roughly 6 to 12 cycles using a sample-barcoded 5' primer and a J-beta primer mix. TCRdb re-called the 5' RACE reads with MiXCR, one entry per CDR3 protein. The table shows hundreds of thousands of distinct CDR3 sequences, with around 24% occurring only once. These records were also assigned to another study, of T cells of mothers and their children.

Sequenced sample: blood. This chain uses TRBV6-2 or TRBV6-3 with TRBJ1-3; D is ambiguous. The source of this sequence is a boy aged 5-17 years in good health. The CDR3 protein is CASTSRDGGNTIYF. DNA of the CDR3: TGTGCCAGCACCTCACGAGACGGAGGAAACACCATATATTTT.